This T cell receptor (beta chain) derives from a study of regulatory T cells in long-lasting Graves disease. Time point here: persistent/refractory GD, antithyroid drugs over 5 years with positive TRAb. Construction of the TCR library relied on RNA isolated from PBMCs. The patient group derived from an endocrinology department in Xi'an, China. For TCR beta, libraries came from iRepertoire HTBI primers and Arm-PCR of CDR3 regions. Authors' data handling: Identification of gene segments yielded approximately 62 TRBV and roughly 15 TRBJ across samples. TCRdb analysed the multiplex PCR reads with MiXCR anew, one entry per CDR3 protein. Clone size and V and J calls follow TCRdb, not the original study. Altogether some 450,000 distinct CDR3 sequences are present, 23% being singletons, with the ten largest covering 26%. There are 15 residues in the CDR3. The junction had 8 bases not matched to a gene; V was cut back by 5 bases and J by 4 bases. CDR1 LNHNV and CDR2 YYDKDF come from the germline V gene (reference sequence).

This sequence joins TRBV15 and TRBJ1-5; 7 nucleotides align to TRBD1. The clonotype was recovered from a female donor with Graves disease. Sequenced here: peripheral blood mononuclear cells (PBMCs), sampled when the disease was refractory, from a patient treated with antithyroid drugs. CDR3 protein: CATSVTGTANQPQHF. The CDR3 DNA is TGTGCCACCAGCGTTACCGGGACAGCAAATCAGCCCCAGCATTTT.